This T cell receptor (beta chain) was found in a study of shared T cell receptors in the human thymus. After removal of 5 bases from V and 4 bases from J, the junction contained 8 bases not matched to a gene. This CDR3 is 15 amino acids long. The germline V gene has CDR1 SGHTA and CDR2 FQGNSA. A few counts support this clone. Produced via immunoSEQ multiplex PCR; TCRdb's table is partial and in-frame only. The sample has roughly 710,000 clones; 75% to 90% are singletons. These data were likewise used in another study, on human thymus T cells. This second study notes: The source of the thymus tissue was resections taken during corrective heart surgery.

The specimen sequenced was thymocytes. This receptor was taken from a girl under three years old with a congenital heart defect. J is TRBJ2-7 and V is TRBV7-2; 10 bases fit TRBD2. The CDR3 spells CASSGQRGGRYEQYF. The CDR3 nucleotides are TGTGCCAGCAGCGGACAGCGGGGGGGCCGGTACGAGCAGTACTTC.